The source of this T cell receptor (beta chain) is a study of T cell repertoires in cytomegalovirus infection. The study, taken as a whole, reports: Dominating the ex vivo response were TCR beta clonotypes that were CMV-specific and HLA-C-restricted. Cumulative frequency (of public TCR beta family members) identified carriers of CMV plus the relevant HLA.

This clonotype was detected ten times or more. What it binds is not known. TCRdb reprocessed the reads with MiXCR, giving one entry per CDR3 protein. In the table there are approximately 250,000 distinct CDR3 sequences, 9% to 15% of which are singletons. Trimming shortened V by 2 bases and J by 2 bases, and 13 bases separated the two germline ends. This CDR3 comprises 16 residues. From germline, CDR1 is SGHRS and CDR2 YFSETQ. The chain joins TRBV5-1 to TRBJ2-2; D is perhaps TRBD1 or TRBD2 (5 bases each). Sequencing input: PBMCs. The origin of this receptor is a human donor in good health (CMV status not recorded). Some clones in this sample may be carry-over from other donors' samples. In nucleotides, the CDR3 is TGCGCCAGCAGCTTCGCCGGGACCCAAAACACCGGGGAGCTGTTTTTT. Translated, it gives CASSFAGTQNTGELFF.